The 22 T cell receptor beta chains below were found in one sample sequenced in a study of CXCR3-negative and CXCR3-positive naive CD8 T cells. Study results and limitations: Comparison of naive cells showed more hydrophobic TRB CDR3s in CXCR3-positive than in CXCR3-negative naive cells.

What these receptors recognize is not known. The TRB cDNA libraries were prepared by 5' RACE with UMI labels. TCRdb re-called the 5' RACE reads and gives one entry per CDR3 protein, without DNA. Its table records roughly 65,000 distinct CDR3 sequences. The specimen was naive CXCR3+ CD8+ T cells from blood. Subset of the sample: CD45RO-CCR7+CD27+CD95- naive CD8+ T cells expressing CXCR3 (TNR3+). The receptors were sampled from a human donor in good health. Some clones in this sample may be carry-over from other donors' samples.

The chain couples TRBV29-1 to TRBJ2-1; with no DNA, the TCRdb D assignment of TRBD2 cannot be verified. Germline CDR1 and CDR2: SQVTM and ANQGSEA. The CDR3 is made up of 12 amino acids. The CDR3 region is CSVPRPSHEQFF.

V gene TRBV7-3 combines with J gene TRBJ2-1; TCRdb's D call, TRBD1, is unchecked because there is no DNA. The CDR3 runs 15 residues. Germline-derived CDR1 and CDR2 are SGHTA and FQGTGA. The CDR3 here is CASSEQGGTYNEQFF.

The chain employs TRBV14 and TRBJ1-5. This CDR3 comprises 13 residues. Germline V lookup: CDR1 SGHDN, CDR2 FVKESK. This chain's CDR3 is CASSQDPGQPQHF.

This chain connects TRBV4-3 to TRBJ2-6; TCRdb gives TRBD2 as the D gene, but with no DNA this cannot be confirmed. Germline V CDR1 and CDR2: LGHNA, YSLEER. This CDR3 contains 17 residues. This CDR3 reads CASSQDGPSSGANVLTF.

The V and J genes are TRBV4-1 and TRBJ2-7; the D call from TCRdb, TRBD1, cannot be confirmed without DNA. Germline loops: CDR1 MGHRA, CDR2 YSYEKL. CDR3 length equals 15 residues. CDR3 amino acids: CASSPQGRGPYEQYF.

Here the CDR3 reads CSVSGLGQETQYF. The chain combines TRBV29-1 with TRBJ2-5. Germline V lookup: CDR1 SQVTM, CDR2 ANQGSEA. The CDR3 is made up of 13 amino acids.

The CDR3 sequence is CSAKGLAGVNEQFF. The chain couples TRBV20-1 to TRBJ2-1; lacking DNA, the TRBD2 call made by TCRdb goes unchecked. CDR3 size: 14 residues. Germline V gene lookup returns CDR1 DFQATT and CDR2 SNEGSKA (reference sequence).

CDR3 region: CSGTPLTGDGQETQYF. The rearrangement joins TRBV29-1 to TRBJ2-5; TCRdb picks TRBD1, but there is no DNA to check that call. The CDR3 has 16 amino acids. Germline V gene data show CDR1 as SQVTM and CDR2 as ANQGSEA.

The CDR3: CASSLFPPRGGFNEQFF. The rearrangement links TRBV7-2 to TRBJ2-1; TCRdb calls TRBD2, which cannot be checked without DNA. CDR1 SGHTA and CDR2 FQGNSA come from the germline V gene. The CDR3 is 17 amino acids.

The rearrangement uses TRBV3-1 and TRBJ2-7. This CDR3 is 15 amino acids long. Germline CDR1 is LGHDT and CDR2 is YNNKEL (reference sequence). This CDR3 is CASSQDLAGLDEQYF.

The CDR3 loop is CASSQDQGGNYGYTF. The V and J genes are TRBV4-1 and TRBJ1-2; as DNA is missing, the TRBD1 call by TCRdb cannot be tested. CDR1 MGHRA and CDR2 YSYEKL come from the germline V gene. There are 15 residues in the CDR3.

The chain's CDR3 is CASSPDMSYEQYF. V gene TRBV7-9 combines with J gene TRBJ2-7; the TCRdb D gene call, TRBD1, has no DNA to confirm it. Germline V gene data show CDR1 as SEHNR and CDR2 as FQNEAQ (reference sequence). CDR3 size: 13 residues.

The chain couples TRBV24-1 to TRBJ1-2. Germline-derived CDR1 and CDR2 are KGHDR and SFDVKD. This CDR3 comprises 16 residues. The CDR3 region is CATSSGPSESFHGYTF.

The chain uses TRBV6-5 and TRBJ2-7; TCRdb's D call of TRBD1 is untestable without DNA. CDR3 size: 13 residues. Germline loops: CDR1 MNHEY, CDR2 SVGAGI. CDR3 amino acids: CASSGGVIYEQYF.

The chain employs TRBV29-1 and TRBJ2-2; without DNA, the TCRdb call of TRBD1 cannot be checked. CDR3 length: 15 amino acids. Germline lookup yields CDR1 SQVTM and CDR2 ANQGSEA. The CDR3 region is CSVRQGVTNTGELFF.

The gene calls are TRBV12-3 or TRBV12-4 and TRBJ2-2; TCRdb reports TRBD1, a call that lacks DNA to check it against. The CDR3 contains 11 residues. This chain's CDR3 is CASTPDGELFF.

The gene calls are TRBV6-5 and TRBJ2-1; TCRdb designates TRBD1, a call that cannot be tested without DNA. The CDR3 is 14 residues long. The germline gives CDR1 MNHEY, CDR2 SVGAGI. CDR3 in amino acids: CASAVDTGFNEQFF.

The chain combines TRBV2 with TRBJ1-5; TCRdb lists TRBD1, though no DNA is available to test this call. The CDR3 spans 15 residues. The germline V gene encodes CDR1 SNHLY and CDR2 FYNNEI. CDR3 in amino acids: CASSEALPDTEPQHF.

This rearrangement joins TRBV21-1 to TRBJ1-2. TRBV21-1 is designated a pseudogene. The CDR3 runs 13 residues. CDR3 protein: CARSKVNNYGYTF.

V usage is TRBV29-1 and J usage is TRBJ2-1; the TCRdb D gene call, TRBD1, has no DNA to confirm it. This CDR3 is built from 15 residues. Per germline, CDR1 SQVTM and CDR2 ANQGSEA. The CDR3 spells CSVKGSGHSYNEQFF.

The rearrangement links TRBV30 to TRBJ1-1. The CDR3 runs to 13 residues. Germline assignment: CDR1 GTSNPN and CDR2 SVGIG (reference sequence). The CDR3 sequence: CAWSVTPNTEAFF.

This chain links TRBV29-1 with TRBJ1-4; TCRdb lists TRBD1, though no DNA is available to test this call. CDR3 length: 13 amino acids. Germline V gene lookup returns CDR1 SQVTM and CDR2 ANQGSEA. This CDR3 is CSVEAGTGKKLFF. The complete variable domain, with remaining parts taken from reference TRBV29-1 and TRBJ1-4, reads SAVISQKPSRDICQRGTSLTIQCQVDSQVTMMFWYRQQPGQSLTLIATANQGSEATYESGFVIDKFPISRPNLTFSTLTVSNMSPEDSSIYLCSVEAGTGKKLFFGSGTQLSVL.